This T cell receptor beta chain came from a study of T cells in localized non-small cell lung cancer. Study results and limitations: The highest T cell clonality was in uninvolved adjacent lung, above tumor. Higher T cell density in the blood was associated with longer overall survival, whereas higher adjacent-lung clonality associated with shorter survival. A single tumor region was sequenced, leaving heterogeneity possible. A median of approximately 57 clones ranked among the top 100 in tumor appeared in adjacent lung.

V gave up 11 bases and J gave up 3 bases; unmatched junction bases: 11. This CDR3 has 14 amino acids. CDR1 is WSHSY and CDR2 is SAAADI in the germline V gene. A note on this clone: Antigen unknown.

Sequencing used immunoSEQ multiplex PCR; TCRdb keeps in-frame clones, though not all of them. The sample lists 55,000 to 75,000 clones, less than 90% occurring once. The chain joins TRBV10-2 to TRBJ2-3, with TRBD2 matching over 7 bases. This specimen was peripheral blood, taken before any cancer treatment. The clonotype comes from a male donor older than 55 with stage III squamous cell lung carcinoma. The CDR3 reads CAVGTGGLTDTQYF. DNA for the CDR3: TGCGCCGTGGGGACGGGGGGTCTAACAGATACGCAGTATTTT.